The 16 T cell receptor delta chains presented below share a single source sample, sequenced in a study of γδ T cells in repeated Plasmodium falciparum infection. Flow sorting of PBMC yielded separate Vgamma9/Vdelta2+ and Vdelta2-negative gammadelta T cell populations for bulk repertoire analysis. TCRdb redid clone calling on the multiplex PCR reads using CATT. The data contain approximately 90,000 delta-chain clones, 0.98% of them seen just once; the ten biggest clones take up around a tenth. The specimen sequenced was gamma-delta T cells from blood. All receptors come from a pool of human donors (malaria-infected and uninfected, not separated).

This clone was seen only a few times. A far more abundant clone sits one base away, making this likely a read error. CDR3 sequence (DNA): TGTGCTCTTGGGGAAGGCGTGGAGGGGGATACGCCAAACACCGATAAGCTCATCTTT. Protein: CALGEGVEGDTPNTDKLIF. The V gene call reads TRDV1; no J gene was called; the table's D gene call, TRDD3, was not cross checked with the DNA. Germline loops: CDR1 TSWWSYY, CDR2 QGS. This CDR3 region has 19 residues.

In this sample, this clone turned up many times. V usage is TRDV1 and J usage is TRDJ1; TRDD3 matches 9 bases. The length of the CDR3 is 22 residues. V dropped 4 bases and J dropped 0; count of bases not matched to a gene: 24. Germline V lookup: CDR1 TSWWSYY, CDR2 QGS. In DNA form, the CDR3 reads TGTGCTCTTGGGGGAGGGCTTCCTAGCCCTAGAACGTACTGGGGGAACACCGATAAACTCATCTTT. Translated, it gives CALGGGLPSPRTYWGNTDKLIF.

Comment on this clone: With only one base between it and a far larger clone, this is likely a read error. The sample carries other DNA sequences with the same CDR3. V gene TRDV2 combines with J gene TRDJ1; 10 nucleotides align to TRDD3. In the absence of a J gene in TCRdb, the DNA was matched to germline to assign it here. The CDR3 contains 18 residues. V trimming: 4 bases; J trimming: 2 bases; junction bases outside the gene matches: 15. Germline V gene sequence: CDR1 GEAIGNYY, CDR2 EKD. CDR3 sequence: CACDPITGGYGRTDKLIF. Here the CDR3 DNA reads TGTGCCTGTGATCCAATTACGGGGGGATACGGGAGGACCGATAAACTCATCTTT.

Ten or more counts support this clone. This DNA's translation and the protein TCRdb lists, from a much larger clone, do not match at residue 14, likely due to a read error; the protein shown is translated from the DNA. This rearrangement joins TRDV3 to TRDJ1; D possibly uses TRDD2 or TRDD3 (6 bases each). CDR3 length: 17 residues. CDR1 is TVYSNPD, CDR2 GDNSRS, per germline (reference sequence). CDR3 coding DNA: TGTGCCTTTGTCGCTCAACTGGGTGCCTTCCACACCGATAGACTCATCTTT. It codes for CAFVAQLGAFHTDRLIF.

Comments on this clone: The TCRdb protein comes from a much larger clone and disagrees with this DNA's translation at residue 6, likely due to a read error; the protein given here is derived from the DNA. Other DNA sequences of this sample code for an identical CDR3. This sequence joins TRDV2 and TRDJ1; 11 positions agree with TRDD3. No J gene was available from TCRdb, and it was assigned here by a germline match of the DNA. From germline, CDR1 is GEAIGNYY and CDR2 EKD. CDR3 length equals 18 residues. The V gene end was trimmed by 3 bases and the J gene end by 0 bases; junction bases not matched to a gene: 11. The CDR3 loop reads CACDSNLGDTGYTDKLIF. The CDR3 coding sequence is TGTGCCTGTGACTCCAACCTGGGGGATACCGGGTACACCGATAAACTCATCTTT.

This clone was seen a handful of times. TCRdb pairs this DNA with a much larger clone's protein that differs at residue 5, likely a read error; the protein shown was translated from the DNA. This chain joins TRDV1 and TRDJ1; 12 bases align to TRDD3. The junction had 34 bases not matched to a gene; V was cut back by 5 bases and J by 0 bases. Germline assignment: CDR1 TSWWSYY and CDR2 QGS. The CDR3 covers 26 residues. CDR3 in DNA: TGTGCTCTTGGGAAAGTTAGCCCGGGCCAATTCCTGCTGGGGGATACGTCGCCCCAGTACACCGATAAACTCATCTTT. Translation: CALGKVSPGQFLLGDTSPQYTDKLIF.

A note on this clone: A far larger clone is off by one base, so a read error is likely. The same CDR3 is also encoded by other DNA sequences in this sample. The CDR3 region is CALGEFCTGPSVKLIF. As DNA, the CDR3 is TGTGCTCTTGGGGAATTCTGTACTGGTCCAAGCGTTAAACTCATCTTT. V and J are TRDV1 and TRDJ1; D possibly corresponds to TRDD3 (5 bases). TCRdb records no J gene; here it was assigned by comparing the DNA to germline. The ends were cut back, 2 bases at V and 7 bases at J, with 20 bases in the middle. The CDR3 extends over 16 amino acids. Germline lookup yields CDR1 TSWWSYY and CDR2 QGS.

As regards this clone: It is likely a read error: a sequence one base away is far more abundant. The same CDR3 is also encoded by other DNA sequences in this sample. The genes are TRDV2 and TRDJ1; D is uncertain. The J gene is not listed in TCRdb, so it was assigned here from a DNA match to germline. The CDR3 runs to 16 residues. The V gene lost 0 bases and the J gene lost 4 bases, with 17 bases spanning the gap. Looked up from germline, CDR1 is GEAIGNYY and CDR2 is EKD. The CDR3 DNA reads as TGTGCCTGTGACACCGTAGTCCGATCACCAGGCGATAAACTCATCTTT. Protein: CACDTVVRSPGDKLIF.

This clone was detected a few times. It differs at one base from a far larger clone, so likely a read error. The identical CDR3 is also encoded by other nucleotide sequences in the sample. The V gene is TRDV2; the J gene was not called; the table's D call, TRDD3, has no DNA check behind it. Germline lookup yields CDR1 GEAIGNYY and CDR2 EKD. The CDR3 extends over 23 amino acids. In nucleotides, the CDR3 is TGTGCCTGTGACACGGGAACTTACCGGTATTACATGGGGGGCACCGCCGGACCATCTAAACTCATCTTC. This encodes CACDTGTYRYYMGGTAGPSKLIF.

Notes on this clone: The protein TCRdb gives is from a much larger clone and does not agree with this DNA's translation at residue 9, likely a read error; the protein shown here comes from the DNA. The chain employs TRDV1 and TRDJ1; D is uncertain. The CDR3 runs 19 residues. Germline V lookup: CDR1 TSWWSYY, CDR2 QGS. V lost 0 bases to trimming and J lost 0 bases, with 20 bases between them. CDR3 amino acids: CALGELPPGRGDYTDKLIF. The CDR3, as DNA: TGTGCTCTTGGGGAACTCCCCCCCGGAAGGGGCGATTACACCGATAAACTCATCTTT.

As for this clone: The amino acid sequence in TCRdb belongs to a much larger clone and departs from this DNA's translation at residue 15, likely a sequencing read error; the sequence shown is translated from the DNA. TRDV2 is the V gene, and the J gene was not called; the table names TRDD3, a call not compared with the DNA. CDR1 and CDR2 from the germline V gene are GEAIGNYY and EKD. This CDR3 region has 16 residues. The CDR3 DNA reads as TGTGCCTGTGACCAACTGGGGGACGAACTCACCGATAAACTCACCTTT. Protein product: CACDQLGDELTDKLTF.

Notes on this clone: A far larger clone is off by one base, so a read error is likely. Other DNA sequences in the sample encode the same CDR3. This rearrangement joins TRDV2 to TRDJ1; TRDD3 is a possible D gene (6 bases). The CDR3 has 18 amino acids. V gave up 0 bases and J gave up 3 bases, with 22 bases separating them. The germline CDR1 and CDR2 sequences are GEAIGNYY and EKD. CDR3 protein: CACDTGLGDTLSADKLIF. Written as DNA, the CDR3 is TGTGCCTGTGACACCGGTCTGGGTGATACGCTTTCAGCCGATAAACTCATCTTT.

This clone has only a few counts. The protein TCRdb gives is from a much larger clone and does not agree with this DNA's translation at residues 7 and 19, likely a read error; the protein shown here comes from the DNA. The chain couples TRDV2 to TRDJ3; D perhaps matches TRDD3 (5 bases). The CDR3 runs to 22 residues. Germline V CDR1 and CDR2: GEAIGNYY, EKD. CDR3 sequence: CACDTVQGTPGSSSWDTRKMFF. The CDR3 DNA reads TGTGCCTGTGACACCGTGCAGGGGACACCGGGTTCCAGCTCCTGGGACACCCGAAAGATGTTTTTC.

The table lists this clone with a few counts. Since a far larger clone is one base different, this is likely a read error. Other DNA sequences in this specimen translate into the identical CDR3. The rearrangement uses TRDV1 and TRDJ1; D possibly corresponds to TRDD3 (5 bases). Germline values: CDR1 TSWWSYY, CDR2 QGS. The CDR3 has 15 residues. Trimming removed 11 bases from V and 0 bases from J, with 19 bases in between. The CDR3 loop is CALWGRVSYTDKLIF. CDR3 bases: TGTGCTTTGTGGGGAAGAGTGTCGTACACCGATAAACTCATCTTT.

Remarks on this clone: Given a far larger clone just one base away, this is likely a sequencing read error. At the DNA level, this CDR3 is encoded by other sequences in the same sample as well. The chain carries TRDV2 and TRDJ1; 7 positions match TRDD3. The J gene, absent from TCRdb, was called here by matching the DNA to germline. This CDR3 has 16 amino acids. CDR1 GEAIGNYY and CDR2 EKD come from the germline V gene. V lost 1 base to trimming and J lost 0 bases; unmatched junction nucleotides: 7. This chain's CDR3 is CACDTLGILHTDKLIF. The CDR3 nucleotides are TGTGCCTGTGACACTCTAGGGATACTTCACACCGATAAACTCATCTTT.

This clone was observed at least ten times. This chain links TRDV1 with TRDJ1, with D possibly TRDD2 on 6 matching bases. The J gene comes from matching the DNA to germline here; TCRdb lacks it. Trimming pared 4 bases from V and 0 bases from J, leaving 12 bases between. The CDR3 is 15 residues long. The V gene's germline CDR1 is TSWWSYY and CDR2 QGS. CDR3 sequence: CALGGFLVYTDKLIF. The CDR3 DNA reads TGTGCTCTTGGGGGCTTCCTTGTGTACACCGATAAACTCATCTTT.